This record looks at one T cell receptor (beta chain) sequence and its context. The antigen remains undetermined. This specimen belongs to a study of response to subunit inactivated influenza vaccine. TCRdb reprocessed the RT-PCR reads with MiXCR, giving one entry per CDR3 protein. The sample records about 650,000 distinct CDR3 sequences, around 15% being singletons. Whole-study findings and limits: The authors offered the suggestion that each seasonal influenza vaccination recruits few new T cells.

CDR3 length equals 13 residues. The V end was cut by 2 bases, the J end by 6 bases, with 10 bases between. The V gene's germline CDR1 is SGHDT and CDR2 YYEEEE. The chain couples TRBV5-6 to TRBJ2-3, with D unclear. This TCR was sampled from a man between 50 and 59 years old who received an inactivated influenza vaccine. The sample was PBMCs from blood, taken 14 days before vaccination. Here the CDR3 DNA reads TGTGCCAGCAGCTTTCGTCTTACGGATACGCAGTATTTT. Amino acids: CASSFRLTDTQYF.